The source of this T cell receptor (beta chain) is a study of blood T cell repertoires in COVID-19. Study-level information: Whether acute or convalescent, the COVID-19 samples came from the United States, Italy and Spain.

V gave up 4 bases and J gave up 8 bases; unmatched junction bases: 14. From germline, CDR1 is SGHRS and CDR2 YFSETQ. The CDR3 extends over 16 amino acids. Methods used by the authors: Reference gene primers were amplified, and this amplification served to estimate nucleated cell counts. Data came from immunoSEQ multiplex PCR; TCRdb stores just in-frame clones and leaves some out. V and J calls and clone size follow that table, whereas D and trimming were derived from the DNA. The table has approximately 44,000 clones, around 90% seen once; the top ten hold about 4.5%. The receptor's source is a man aged 55 to 70 with acute or convalescent COVID-19. Input material: peripheral blood. V gene TRBV5-1 combines with J gene TRBJ1-2; 10 bases are shared with TRBD1. CDR3 in DNA: TGCGCCAGCAGCCCAGGAGGTAGGACAGGGGGAAGCGGCTACACCTTC. Translating gives CASSPGGRTGGSGYTF.